This is a list of T cell receptor beta chains from one sample in a study of cytomegalovirus exposure and HLA in healthy donors. Sequencing used immunoSEQ multiplex PCR; TCRdb keeps in-frame clones, though not all of them. The profile shows over 250,000 clones, 72% of them singletons. The sample was PBMCs. The receptors here all came from a female donor in good health and CMV-seronegative. Each CDR3 is given with its conserved first and last residue.

J gene | V gene | CDR3 protein
TRBJ1-2 | TRBV19 | CASSIKQNSNYGYTF
TRBJ2-5 | TRBV7-9 | CASSLYTGTREETQYF
TRBJ1-1 | TRBV5-8 | CASLWDRGVAEAFF
TRBJ1-4 | TRBV21-1 | CARPGMSNEKLFF
TRBJ2-1 | TRBV7-3 | CASSPLAVSYNEQFF
TRBJ1-1 | TRBV5-1 | CASSLGGDSLNTEAFF
TRBJ1-1 | TRBV6-1 | CASRRGSKGTEAFF
TRBJ2-2 | TRBV11-2 | CASSINTGELFF
TRBJ2-7 | TRBV6-1 | CASTWTSGSYEQYF
TRBJ1-4 | TRBV28 | CASLRPGQGGEKLFF
TRBJ2-2 | TRBV11-3 | CASSFVSGELFF
TRBJ2-1 | TRBV6-1 | CASARLADEQFF
TRBJ2-1 | TRBV5-1 | CASSLDWTSGNEQFF
TRBJ1-1 | TRBV6-6 | CASSYSGGNTEAFF
TRBJ2-7 | TRBV28 | CASSLPERYPFQQYF
TRBJ2-6 | TRBV5-1 | CASSLGTGVFGANVLTF
TRBJ1-6 | TRBV30 | CAWSVKGQGSPLHF
TRBJ1-2 | TRBV6-5 | CASRPTGTLTYGYTF
TRBJ2-1 | TRBV5-6 | CASSLGGLAGDNEQFF
TRBJ2-1 | TRBV5-4 | CASSTGLADDEQFF
TRBJ1-2 | TRBV5-1 | CASSLGIQGAQGYTF
TRBJ2-3 | TRBV7-2 | CASPSVTDTQYF
TRBJ2-7 | TRBV7-8 | CASSLARGSNYEQYF
TRBJ2-1 | TRBV27 | CASSPGLAVHEQFF
TRBJ2-7 | TRBV28 | CASSLDSGQYF
TRBJ1-1 | TRBV28 | CASSFSRRAFF
TRBJ2-7 | TRBV28 | CASSGGIYEQYF
TRBJ1-1 | TRBV2 | CASSEGTGVNTEAFF
TRBJ2-7 | TRBV4-2 | CASSQERAGDSYEQYF
TRBJ2-5 | TRBV28 | CASSEPPEETQYF
TRBJ2-7 | TRBV11-2 | CASSLARTGVGYEQYF
TRBJ2-5 | TRBV5-4 | CASSTLAAQETQYF
TRBJ1-1 | TRBV20-1 | CSASRNTEAFF
TRBJ2-7 | TRBV4-1 | CASSPLDTTYEQYF
TRBJ1-1 | TRBV27 | CASSITRHTEAFF
TRBJ2-1 | TRBV30 | CAWSRSGNGNNEQFF
TRBJ1-2 | TRBV5-1 | CASSPGGTANYGYTF
TRBJ1-1 | TRBV6-1 | CASGTGTNTEAFF
TRBJ1-1 | TRBV12-5 | CASGLAHRGTEAFF
TRBJ1-1 | TRBV6-5 | CASSYSGVGTEAFF
TRBJ2-6 | TRBV4-1 | CASSQGPSLGANVLTF
TRBJ1-1 | TRBV7-2 | CASSLVPHRARAEAFF
TRBJ2-2 | TRBV5-6 | CASSLGTGVPNTGELFF
TRBJ2-7 | TRBV19 | CASSISPRTYEQYF
TRBJ2-1 | TRBV11-2 | CASTQAGQGLNNEQFF
TRBJ1-6 | TRBV27 | CASQSGRGYFPLHF
TRBJ2-7 | TRBV15 | CATSFRTSGSYEQYF
TRBJ2-7 | TRBV5-1 | CASSLGQNYEQYF
- | TRBV5-1 | CASSVELASYEQYF
TRBJ1-5 | TRBV6-1 | CASSEWVWEDNQPQHF
- | TRBV18 | CASSPNLRVSSYEQYF
TRBJ1-5 | TRBV6-5 | CASSRGQGNQPQHF
TRBJ2-1 | TRBV14 | CASSQGVNEQFF
TRBJ2-7 | TRBV7-8 | CASSLGYSREQYF
TRBJ1-1 | TRBV7-3 | CASSPEGASNTEAFF
TRBJ2-2 | TRBV5-4 | CASIRDRREDTGELFF
TRBJ2-7 | TRBV5-1 | CASSLSPGATSYEQYF
TRBJ1-2 | TRBV21-1 | CASSKEGTGGYGYTF
TRBJ2-7 | TRBV5-6 | CASSFGGGSYEQYF
TRBJ1-5 | TRBV29-1 | CSVGDRGQPQHF